Each of the 9 T cell receptor beta chains below was sequenced from the same sample in a study of brain T cells in children with intractable seizures. Documented time point: blood from clinic visit 5 months post-surgery; TSC patient then seizure free. Clones were read by immunoSEQ multiplex PCR, and TCRdb kept only the in-frame ones, dropping some. The data hold about 320,000 clones, with about 93% observed a single time. Sequencing used peripheral blood, obtained 4 to 6 months after surgery. These receptors came from a boy younger than two with tuberous sclerosis and intractable seizures.

The chain is built from TRBV5-1 and TRBJ2-5; D remains ambiguous. The CDR3 totals 14 residues. Trimming took 0 bases from V and 2 from J, leaving 8 bases between them. Germline V lookup: CDR1 SGHRS, CDR2 YFSETQ. CDR3 region: CASSLVLTQETQYF. Written as DNA, the CDR3 is TGCGCCAGCAGCTTGGTACTCACTCAAGAGACCCAGTACTTC.

J is TRBJ1-2 and V is TRBV3-1 (or the pseudogene TRBV3-2), with no clear D. Per the germline V gene, CDR1 is LGHDT and CDR2 is YNNKEL (reference sequence). The CDR3 is made up of 15 amino acids. V was trimmed by 3 bases and J by 0 bases, leaving 11 bases between them. The CDR3 DNA reads as TGTGCCAGCAGCCAGGGCCCGGCAGCTAACTATGGCTACACCTTC. Protein: CASSQGPAANYGYTF.

V is TRBV28 and J is TRBJ2-3; D could derive from TRBD1 or TRBD2 (5 bases each). Germline assignment: CDR1 MDHEN and CDR2 SYDVKM. V lost 10 bases to trimming and J lost 0 bases, with 14 bases between them. The CDR3 covers 14 residues. The CDR3 loop is CAIRDLLSTDTQYF. The CDR3 DNA reads TGTGCCATCCGGGACCTCCTTAGCACAGATACGCAGTATTTT.

The genes are TRBV4-2 and TRBJ2-2; TRBD2 is a possible D gene (7 bases). The length of the CDR3 is 18 residues. The germline V gene encodes CDR1 LGHNA and CDR2 YNFKEQ. Trimming removed 5 bases from V and 0 bases from J, with 19 bases in between. The CDR3 is CASSSKGGGAANTGELFF. The DNA for the CDR3 is TGTGCCAGCAGCTCTAAAGGAGGGGGGGCCGCGAACACCGGGGAGCTGTTTTTT.

The chain links TRBV7-9 to TRBJ1-1; D remains unclear. V lost 1 base to trimming and J lost 4 bases, with 16 bases between them. CDR1 and CDR2 (germline): SEHNR, FQNEAQ (reference sequence). The CDR3 covers 16 residues. CDR3 bases: TGTGCCAGCAGCTTAGATTTACGTGTTGTGGTCACTGAAGCTTTCTTT. This sequence encodes CASSLDLRVVVTEAFF.

The chain has TRBV3-1 (or the pseudogene TRBV3-2) and TRBJ2-1; a weak D match, TRBD2 (7 bases). CDR3 length equals 13 residues. CDR1 is LGHDT, CDR2 YNNKEL, per germline (reference sequence). V lost 6 bases and J 8 bases, leaving 14 bases between the germline ends. DNA of the CDR3: TGTGCCAGCAGGGGGGGGGCAGGTGATGAGCAGTTCTTC. Protein sequence: CASRGGAGDEQFF.

In regard to this clone: The identical CDR3 is also encoded by other nucleotide sequences in the sample. This rearrangement joins TRBV5-1 to TRBJ1-5; no clear D gene. The CDR3 is 15 residues long. Trimming removed 1 base at V and 0 bases at J, with 8 bases between. The germline gives CDR1 SGHRS, CDR2 YFSETQ. The CDR3 nucleotides read TGCGCCAGCAGCTTGAGCCCGGATAGCAATCAGCCCCAGCATTTT. Translated: CASSLSPDSNQPQHF.

The chain employs TRBV27 and TRBJ2-1; weak D call: TRBD2 (6 bases). CDR3 size: 17 residues. Deletions cut 6 bases from V and 7 bases from J, with 25 bases between. Germline V gene lookup returns CDR1 MNHEY and CDR2 SMNVEV (reference sequence). CDR3 bases: TGTGCCAGCAGACCCCTCGCGGTTATTAAGACTAGTAATGAGCAGTTCTTC. Translating gives CASRPLAVIKTSNEQFF.

V and J are TRBV3-1 (or the pseudogene TRBV3-2) and TRBJ2-5; 10 nucleotides line up with TRBD1. The CDR3 covers 15 residues. The V and J ends lost 4 bases and 5 bases, in that order; junction bases with no gene match: 7. CDR1 is LGHDT, CDR2 YNNKEL, per germline (reference sequence). CDR3 amino acids: CASSRGQGRWETQYF. CDR3 DNA: TGTGCCAGCAGCCGGGGACAGGGGAGGTGGGAGACCCAGTACTTC.